One sample yielded the 10 T cell receptor beta chains listed below, sequenced in a study of regulatory T cells in long-lasting Graves disease (dated by TCRdb to about 2021). What this sample's time point label stands for: persistent/refractory GD, antithyroid drugs over 5 years with positive TRAb. For both TCR sequencing and RNA sequencing, RNA was extracted from PBMCs in TRIzol. Libraries came from multiplex PCR. The listed sequencing device is Illumina HiSeq 4000. TCR beta libraries were built with iRepertoire HTBI primers and Arm-PCR amplification of CDR3 regions. The public reads were run again by TCRdb, first through fastp at Q25 and then through MiXCR, and only productive beta chains were kept. Each entry is one CDR3 protein sequence, shown with its most common DNA and genes. Across this sample there are hundreds of thousands of distinct CDR3 sequences, with roughly 21% seen only once. Clones ranked in the top ten supply around 7% of the sample.

The sample was peripheral blood mononuclear cells (PBMCs), taken when the disease was refractory, from a patient treated with antithyroid drugs. The receptors were sampled from a female donor with Graves disease.

Concerning this clonotype: In this CDR3 the conserved last residue, phenylalanine or tryptophan, is missing, so a read error is likely. No DNA is shown, since the ends of the CDR3 on it are uncertain; the CDR3 is the one TCRdb lists. The genes are TRBV20-1 and TRBJ2-5; TRBD2 is the table's D call, not checked against the DNA. Inclusive of both ends, the CDR3 amounts to 11 amino acids. Germline V gene sequence: CDR1 DFQATT, CDR2 SNEGSKA (reference sequence). CDR3: CGARTGRNFLM.

The gene calls are TRBV18 and TRBJ2-4; D assignment may be TRBD1 or TRBD2 (5 bases each). Trimming stripped 3 bases from V and 6 bases from J, with 12 bases between. In germline, CDR1 is KGHSH, CDR2 LQKENI. The CDR3 runs to 14 residues. In DNA, the CDR3 is TGTGCCAGCTCACCTCCGGGACCAGTAAACATTCAGTACTTC. It yields the protein CASSPPGPVNIQYF.

The sample holds many counts of this clonotype. The chain recombines TRBV12-3 or TRBV12-4 with TRBJ2-5, with D perhaps TRBD2 (6 bases). There are 14 residues in the CDR3. Trimming removed 7 bases from V and 0 bases from J, with 12 bases in between. The CDR3, as DNA: TGTGCCAGCACTTCCCGGGACTACCAAGAGACCCAGTACTTC. Translating it yields CASTSRDYQETQYF.

A few counts support this clonotype. The rearrangement joins TRBV6-5 to TRBJ1-1; D uncertain. This CDR3 has 18 residues. The V end lost 2 bases, the J end lost 1 base, and 20 bases lay between the germline ends. The germline V gene encodes CDR1 MNHEY and CDR2 SVGAGI. The CDR3 spells CASSYHDIGEMRNTEAFF. Written as DNA, the CDR3 is TGTGCCAGCAGTTACCATGATATAGGCGAGATGAGGAACACTGAAGCTTTCTTT.

In this sample, this clonotype turned up many times. This rearrangement joins TRBV12-3 or TRBV12-4 to TRBJ1-2, with 12 nucleotides matching TRBD1. Trimming cost V 5 bases and J 6 bases; bases outside gene matches: 7. The CDR3 consists of 15 residues. This chain's CDR3 is CASSPPGQGANGYTF. CDR3 DNA sequence: TGTGCCAGCAGTCCTCCGGGACAGGGGGCGAATGGCTACACCTTC.

This chain uses TRBV6-1 with TRBJ2-7, with 13 bases aligning to TRBD2. The CDR3 length is 18 residues. V gave up 6 bases and J gave up 0 bases; unmatched junction bases: 11. Germline V gene sequence: CDR1 MNHNS, CDR2 SASEGT. The CDR3 spells CASSISGLAGLSSYEQYF. CDR3 in DNA: TGTGCCAGCAGCATTTCGGGACTAGCGGGACTGAGCTCCTACGAGCAGTACTTC.

This clonotype was observed a handful of times. The rearrangement links TRBV6-2 or TRBV6-3 to TRBJ2-7; the D gene is possibly TRBD1 (6 bases). CDR1 MNHEY and CDR2 SVGEGT come from the germline V gene. The CDR3 is 13 residues long. The V and J ends lost 6 bases and 2 bases respectively, with 11 bases between them. CDR3 nucleotide sequence: TGTGCCAGCAGATTGCCAGGGGCCTACGAGCAGTACTTC. This translates into CASRLPGAYEQYF.

This clonotype was seen a few times. This chain links TRBV7-9 with TRBJ2-6; D remains ambiguous. The CDR3 loop spans 13 amino acids. Between the trimmed V and J ends, which lost 5 bases and 0 bases, there was a span of 2 bases. In germline, CDR1 is SEHNR, CDR2 FQNEAQ (reference sequence). As DNA, the CDR3 is TGTGCCAGCAGCAACTCTGGGGCCAACGTCCTGACTTTC. Protein: CASSNSGANVLTF.

This clonotype was recorded at least ten times. The V and J genes are TRBV28 and TRBJ1-2; D is unclear. This CDR3 region has 14 residues. Germline V CDR1 and CDR2: MDHEN, SYDVKM. Trimming removed 5 bases at V and 4 bases at J, with 14 bases between. CDR3: CASSPGFSSYGYTF. The CDR3 DNA sequence: TGTGCCAGCAGTCCAGGATTCTCATCCTATGGCTACACCTTC.

Turning to this clonotype: A read error is possible here, since a much larger clone lies one base away. The rearrangement links TRBV11-2 to TRBJ2-7, with D perhaps matching TRBD2 (6 bases). V was clipped by 5 bases and J by 0 bases, with 20 bases between them. Germline-derived CDR1 and CDR2 are SGHAT and FQNNGV. The CDR3 has 17 residues. CDR3 in DNA: TGTGCCAGCAGCGCACCAGGACCTAGCGATGTCTCCTACGAGCAGTACTTC. It translates to CASSAPGPSDVSYEQYF.